Listed here are 28 T cell receptor beta chains from one sample, sequenced in a study of cytomegalovirus exposure and HLA in healthy donors. Sequencing was performed with immunoSEQ multiplex PCR; in TCRdb, only in-frame clones are kept and a portion is missing. The data show over 85,000 clones, with approximately 84% seen just once and 9.5% to 13% held by the top ten. The sample was PBMCs. These receptors all stem from a woman aged 18-29 years in good health and CMV-seropositive.

The chain uses TRBV11-2 and TRBJ2-5, with TRBD2 identical over 13 bases. This CDR3 is 18 amino acids long. The junction had 10 bases not matched to a gene; V was cut back by 3 bases and J by 3 bases. CDR1 and CDR2 (germline): SGHAT, FQNNGV. This CDR3 is CASSFKVRLAGGKETQYF. The CDR3 coding sequence is TGTGCCAGCAGCTTCAAAGTAAGACTAGCGGGAGGCAAAGAGACCCAGTACTTC.

The gene calls are TRBV9 and TRBJ2-3; 11 bases line up with TRBD2. After removal of 1 base from V and 0 bases from J, the junction contained 10 bases not matched to a gene. Germline assignment: CDR1 SGDLS and CDR2 YYNGEE. CDR3 length equals 19 residues. The CDR3 DNA sequence: TGTGCCAGCAGCGTAATTAGCGGGGGGGTAGGTACTAGCACAGATACGCAGTATTTT. Amino acid sequence: CASSVISGGVGTSTDTQYF.

The chain employs TRBV7-2 and TRBJ2-3, with 9 bases lining up with TRBD1. The CDR3 has 14 residues. Trimming took 6 bases from V and 2 from J; bases not matched to a gene: 3. The germline CDR1 and CDR2 sequences are SGHTA and FQGNSA. CDR3 loop: CASRGQGYTDTQYF. The CDR3 bases are TGTGCCAGCAGGGGACAGGGATACACAGATACGCAGTATTTT.

The rearrangement uses TRBV9 and TRBJ1-2, with 8 nucleotides matching TRBD1. Germline V gene data show CDR1 as SGDLS and CDR2 as YYNGEE. V shed 4 bases, J shed 2 bases, and the junction held 4 bases outside the gene matches. CDR3 length: 14 residues. In DNA, the CDR3 is TGTGCCAGCAGCCCAGGGGGCTCAAACTATGGCTACACCTTC. Translated: CASSPGGSNYGYTF.

The chain couples TRBV2 to TRBJ1-2; D gene ambiguous. CDR1 is SNHLY and CDR2 is FYNNEI in the germline V gene. The CDR3 runs to 14 residues. With 8 bases removed from V and 2 bases from J, the gap between germline ends came to 15 bases. The CDR3 region is CASRPERGNYGYTF. The CDR3 bases are TGTGCCAGCCGTCCCGAGCGGGGAAACTATGGCTACACCTTC.

This chain uses TRBV5-4 with TRBJ1-3; the match to TRBD1 covers 7 bases. The CDR3 has 15 amino acids. The V gene end was trimmed by 4 bases and the J gene end by 4 bases; junction bases not matched to a gene: 8. Germline CDR1 and CDR2: SGHNT and YYREEE (reference sequence). CDR3 sequence (DNA): TGTGCCAGCAGCGAAGACAGGGTATCAGGAAACACCATATATTTT. Residues: CASSEDRVSGNTIYF.

The chain recombines TRBV6-1 with TRBJ1-1; D ambiguous. CDR3 size: 14 residues. Germline V CDR1 and CDR2: MNHNS, SASEGT. Trimming cost V 0 bases and J 5 bases, with 10 bases left between them. DNA of the CDR3: TGTGCCAGCAGTGAAGCGCTTCGGGGTACTGAAGCTTTCTTT. Protein product: CASSEALRGTEAFF.

The V and J genes are TRBV19 and TRBJ1-1; 12 bases match TRBD1. Per germline, CDR1 LNHDA and CDR2 SQIVND (reference sequence). J lost 5 bases, V lost 4 bases, and 5 bases had no gene match. This CDR3 comprises 15 residues. The CDR3 nucleotides are TGTGCCAGTAGTAGGGGACAGGGGGCGGGAACTGAAGCTTTCTTT. Translated: CASSRGQGAGTEAFF.

This clone was observed once. The V gene is TRBV13, the J gene TRBJ2-5, with 7 nucleotides matching TRBD1. V dropped 2 bases and J dropped 4; count of bases not matched to a gene: 4. This CDR3 is built from 14 residues. Germline CDR1 PRHDT, CDR2 FYEKMQ (reference sequence). The CDR3 nucleotides are TGTGCCAGCAGCTTATTCGCAGGGGGAGAGACCCAGTACTTC. Its protein product is CASSLFAGGETQYF.

By sample share, this clone is medium-sized (0.01 to 0.1%). The chain recombines TRBV6-5 with TRBJ1-2; tentative D call: TRBD1 (6 bases). The V gene's germline CDR1 is MNHEY and CDR2 SVGAGI. The CDR3 is 15 residues long. V lost 5 bases to trimming and J lost 5 bases, with 18 bases between them. CDR3 protein: CASSPQTGSSYGYTF. In DNA form, the CDR3 reads TGTGCCAGCAGTCCCCAGACAGGATCTAGTTATGGCTACACCTTC.

This chain joins TRBV11-2 and TRBJ1-5, with D perhaps TRBD1 (6 bases). V lost 5 bases and J 5 bases, leaving 10 bases between the germline ends. The CDR3 runs 13 residues. Germline CDR1 SGHAT, CDR2 FQNNGV. CDR3 sequence (DNA): TGTGCCAGCAGCCTAAAGGGGGATCAGCCCCAGCATTTT. It encodes CASSLKGDQPQHF.

This chain joins TRBV10-3 and TRBJ2-2, with D possibly TRBD1 on 6 matching bases. Deletions cut 4 bases from V and 3 bases from J, with 6 bases between. The CDR3 covers 13 residues. Germline V lookup: CDR1 ENHRY, CDR2 SYGVKD. Here the CDR3 reads CAISGQDTGELFF. CDR3 nucleotides: TGTGCCATCAGTGGACAGGACACCGGGGAGCTGTTTTTT.

In this sample, this clone turned up a few times. CDR3 sequence (DNA): TGTGCCAGCAGTCGACAGGCGAGTGGCGAGCAGTACTTC. Its translation is CASSRQASGEQYF. This chain links TRBV6-6 with TRBJ2-7, with D possibly matching TRBD1 (6 bases). Germline CDR1 MNHNY, CDR2 SVGAGI (reference sequence). This CDR3 is 13 amino acids long. Trimming took off 5 bases at V and 6 bases at J, with 14 bases between the two ends.

This clone was seen only a few times. The gene calls are TRBV4-1 and TRBJ2-7, with 9 bases aligning to TRBD1. This CDR3 region has 16 residues. V shed 0 bases and J 4 bases; nucleotides not matched to a gene: 7. In germline, CDR1 is MGHRA, CDR2 YSYEKL. CDR3 in amino acids: CASSQEPGQGLYEQYF. The CDR3 DNA follows: TGCGCCAGCAGCCAAGAGCCGGGACAGGGTTTATACGAGCAGTACTTC.

The V call is TRBV7-9, the J call TRBJ2-1; TRBD2 might be the D (7 bases). From germline, CDR1 is SEHNR and CDR2 FQNEAQ (reference sequence). The CDR3 extends over 15 amino acids. Trimming cost V 5 bases and J 9 bases, with 20 bases left between them. CDR3 sequence: CASSKGGVEWGEQFF. In nucleotides, the CDR3 is TGTGCCAGCAGCAAGGGGGGGGTTGAATGGGGTGAGCAGTTCTTC.

This chain connects TRBV15 to TRBJ2-4; 7 bases are a match to TRBD1. The CDR3 is 18 residues long. The trim removed 8 bases at V and 3 bases at J, leaving 19 bases unmatched. Germline CDR1 is LNHNV and CDR2 is YYDKDF (reference sequence). This CDR3 reads CATEEIGTDPWGKNIQYF. The CDR3 nucleotides read TGTGCCACCGAAGAAATTGGGACAGACCCTTGGGGCAAAAACATTCAGTACTTC.

The V call is TRBV9, the J call TRBJ1-5; perhaps TRBD1 as D (5 bases). Germline V CDR1 and CDR2: SGDLS, YYNGEE. This CDR3 spans 16 amino acids. Trimming cost V 0 bases and J 5 bases, with 15 bases left between them. The CDR3 sequence: CASSVEQICRDQPQHF. CDR3 nucleotide sequence: TGTGCCAGCAGCGTAGAGCAGATCTGCAGGGATCAGCCCCAGCATTTT. The full variable domain, its missing parts supplied by reference TRBV9 and TRBJ1-5, is DSGVTQTPKHLITATGQRVTLRCSPRSGDLSVYWYQQSLDQGLQFLIQYYNGEERAKGNILERFSAQQFPDLHSELNLSSLELGDSALYFCASSVEQICRDQPQHFGDGTRLSIL.

The rearrangement joins TRBV6-1 to TRBJ2-1; 11 bases are shared with TRBD2. The J segment lost 5 bases and the V segment lost 10 bases, leaving 10 bases of the junction unmatched. This CDR3 spans 15 amino acids. CDR1 is MNHNS and CDR2 is SASEGT in the germline V gene. Here the CDR3 reads CATLGALAGDNEQFF. DNA of the CDR3: TGTGCCACCCTAGGGGCACTAGCGGGGGACAATGAGCAGTTCTTC.

The rearrangement links TRBV9 to TRBJ1-2; 8 nucleotides agree with TRBD1. Per the germline V gene, CDR1 is SGDLS and CDR2 is YYNGEE. Trimming took 1 base from V and 1 from J; bases not matched to a gene: 9. The CDR3 length is 17 residues. As DNA, the CDR3 is TGTGCCAGCAGCGTAATAACGACAGGGGCCGGTAACTATGGCTACACCTTC. Its protein is CASSVITTGAGNYGYTF.

This chain joins TRBV27 and TRBJ1-6, with D tentatively TRBD1 (5 bases). The ends were cut back, 1 base at V and 16 bases at J, with 14 bases in the middle. CDR1 and CDR2 from the germline V gene are MNHEY and SMNVEV (reference sequence). The CDR3 is 13 amino acids. The CDR3 region is CASSLWAGRLLHF. In nucleotides, the CDR3 is TGTGCCAGCAGTTTATGGGCAGGGCGCCTTCTCCACTTT.

The chain couples TRBV18 to TRBJ2-1; maybe TRBD1 (6 bases). This CDR3 region has 16 residues. CDR1 KGHSH and CDR2 LQKENI come from the germline V gene. Trimming took off 1 base at V and 0 bases at J, with 10 bases between the two ends. CDR3 sequence reads: CASSPRQVNSYNEQFF. In nucleotides, the CDR3 is TGTGCCAGCTCACCACGACAGGTTAACTCCTACAATGAGCAGTTCTTC.

This chain connects TRBV30 to TRBJ2-1, with 10 nucleotides matching TRBD2. Germline V CDR1 and CDR2: GTSNPN, SVGIG (reference sequence). Unmatched junction bases numbered 7, after V lost 4 bases and J lost 7 bases. The CDR3 covers 14 residues. CDR3 DNA: TGTGCCTGGACTCGATCTAGCGGGGGAAATGAGCAGTTCTTC. This sequence encodes CAWTRSSGGNEQFF.

This clone was found once. V and J are TRBV5-6 and TRBJ2-5, with TRBD1 identical over 10 bases. This CDR3 contains 18 residues. V shed 0 bases and J 2 bases; nucleotides not matched to a gene: 10. Germline CDR1 SGHDT, CDR2 YYEEEE. The chain's CDR3 is CASSLDETGGVRQETQYF. The CDR3 region has the DNA TGTGCCAGCAGCTTGGATGAGACAGGGGGCGTTCGACAAGAGACCCAGTACTTC.

The V call is TRBV4-1, the J call TRBJ2-1, with TRBD1 matching 9 bases. J was trimmed by 3 bases and V by 1 base; bases with no gene match: 4. CDR1 is MGHRA and CDR2 is YSYEKL in the germline V gene. CDR3 length: 16 residues. The CDR3 loop is CASSQGETGGYNEQFF. In nucleotides, the CDR3 is TGCGCCAGCAGCCAAGGGGAGACAGGGGGCTACAATGAGCAGTTCTTC.

The chain employs TRBV5-6 and TRBJ2-7, with 12 bases aligning to TRBD2. Germline V gene sequence: CDR1 SGHDT, CDR2 YYEEEE. There are 13 residues in the CDR3. V lost 7 bases to trimming and J lost 6 bases; unmatched junction nucleotides: 5. The CDR3 DNA follows: TGTGCCAGCTACGGACTAGCGGGGAGCGAGCAGTACTTC. Translating gives CASYGLAGSEQYF.

V gene TRBV6-6 combines with J gene TRBJ1-1; tentatively, D is TRBD1 (6 bases). V lost 0 bases, J lost 4 bases, and 12 bases lay in between. The CDR3 is made up of 15 amino acids. Per germline, CDR1 MNHNY and CDR2 SVGAGI (reference sequence). The CDR3 coding sequence is TGTGCCAGCAGTTACTCGCCAACAGGGAGCACTGAAGCTTTCTTT. Amino acids: CASSYSPTGSTEAFF.

The chain couples TRBV28 to TRBJ2-2; 7 nucleotides agree with TRBD2. With 5 bases clipped from V and 6 bases from J, the junction kept 9 bases outside the gene matches. This CDR3 region has 15 residues. Germline loops: CDR1 MDHEN, CDR2 SYDVKM. The CDR3, as DNA: TGTGCCAGCAGTCCTATCACTAGCGTTCCCGGGGAGCTGTTTTTT. This sequence encodes CASSPITSVPGELFF. The whole variable domain, filled in from reference TRBV28 and TRBJ2-2, reads DVKVTQSSRYLVKRTGEKVFLECVQDMDHENMFWYRQDPGLGLRLIYFSYDVKMKEKGDIPEGYSVSREKKERFSLILESASTNQTSMYLCASSPITSVPGELFFGEGSRLTVL.

The V gene is TRBV7-9, the J gene TRBJ2-1; 8 bases map to TRBD1. Germline trimming cut 6 bases from V and 2 bases from J; bases unmatched to any gene: 3. Looked up from germline, CDR1 is SEHNR and CDR2 is FQNEAQ (reference sequence). This CDR3 has 14 residues. The CDR3 nucleotides read TGTGCCAGCAGGGGACAGGCAACCTACAATGAGCAGTTCTTC. This codes for CASRGQATYNEQFF. Drawing the rest from reference TRBV7-9 and TRBJ2-1, the complete variable domain is DTGVSQNPRHKITKRGQNVTFRCDPISEHNRLYWYRQTLGQGPEFLTYFQNEAQLEKSRLLSDRFSAERPKGSFSTLEIQRTEQGDSAMYLCASRGQATYNEQFFGPGTRLTVL.